Below, 27 T cell receptor beta chains from the same sample are listed, as sequenced in a study of blood T cell repertoires in COVID-19. Assay: immunoSEQ multiplex PCR; the TCRdb copy retains only in-frame clones and omits some. Among under 200,000 clones listed, around four fifths were seen once. The source material was peripheral blood. The receptors derive from a woman in her seventies who had recovered from COVID-19.

This chain uses TRBV9 with TRBJ2-5, with 8 bases aligning to TRBD2. V was pared by 4 bases and J by 4 bases, with 9 bases of the junction left unmatched. CDR3 length: 15 residues. The germline V gene has CDR1 SGDLS and CDR2 YYNGEE. This chain's CDR3 is CASSPPPGGGETQYF. The CDR3 DNA reads TGTGCCAGCAGCCCCCCCCCGGGGGGGGGAGAGACCCAGTACTTC.

The table lists this clone with many counts. The chain couples TRBV7-9 to TRBJ2-4; D call uncertain. This CDR3 contains 15 residues. Trimming removed 4 bases from V and 0 bases from J, with 10 bases in between. Germline loops: CDR1 SEHNR, CDR2 FQNEAQ (reference sequence). CDR3 sequence reads: CASSSQQLAKNIQYF. In DNA form, the CDR3 reads TGTGCCAGCAGCTCTCAACAGTTAGCCAAAAACATTCAGTACTTC.

This chain links TRBV6-5 with TRBJ1-2; TRBD1 matches 7 bases. The V gene end was trimmed by 6 bases and the J gene end by 4 bases; junction bases not matched to a gene: 11. The CDR3 consists of 15 residues. The germline V gene encodes CDR1 MNHEY and CDR2 SVGAGI. CDR3 region: CASRQGESRFYGYTF. Here the CDR3 DNA reads TGTGCCAGCAGGCAGGGGGAGTCTCGCTTCTATGGCTACACCTTC.

This chain links TRBV5-1 with TRBJ2-2, with TRBD2 matching over 7 bases. Germline V gene lookup returns CDR1 SGHRS and CDR2 YFSETQ. With 4 bases clipped from V and 4 bases from J, the junction kept 10 bases outside the gene matches. This CDR3 has 16 amino acids. The CDR3 sequence is CASSRSAGASTGELFF. The DNA of the CDR3 is TGCGCCAGCAGCCGATCCGCGGGAGCGTCCACCGGGGAGCTGTTTTTT.

J is TRBJ1-5 and V is TRBV6-4; 8 bases are shared with TRBD1. Trimming took 6 bases from V and 5 from J; bases not matched to a gene: 9. Germline-derived CDR1 and CDR2 are MRHNA and SNTAGT. The length of the CDR3 is 15 residues. The CDR3 reads CASSQTGGSDQPQHF. For the CDR3, the DNA is TGTGCCAGCAGCCAAACAGGGGGAAGTGATCAGCCCCAGCATTTT.

This rearrangement joins TRBV10-3 to TRBJ2-3; 7 bases line up with TRBD2. Losses at the gene ends were 4 bases for V and 4 bases for J; bases not matched to a gene: 8. CDR3 length: 15 residues. The germline V gene encodes CDR1 ENHRY and CDR2 SYGVKD. This CDR3 reads CAISVGLGWADTQYF. The DNA of the CDR3 is TGTGCCATCAGTGTCGGACTAGGGTGGGCAGATACGCAGTATTTT.

The V and J genes are TRBV4-2 and TRBJ2-2, with 9 nucleotides matching TRBD1. The CDR3 totals 17 residues. After removal of 3 bases from V and 5 bases from J, the junction contained 10 bases not matched to a gene. Germline CDR1 LGHNA, CDR2 YNFKEQ. The CDR3 is CASSHERDRVETGELFF. CDR3 in DNA: TGTGCCAGCAGCCACGAGCGGGACAGGGTGGAAACCGGGGAGCTGTTTTTT.

The chain combines TRBV28 with TRBJ1-5; D is uncertain. The CDR3 contains 12 residues. Between the trimmed V and J ends, which lost 5 bases and 5 bases, there was a span of 7 bases. CDR1 and CDR2 (germline): MDHEN, SYDVKM. CDR3 coding DNA: TGTGCCAGCAGTGTACAAGATCAGCCCCAGCATTTT. Its translation is CASSVQDQPQHF.

The chain combines TRBV27 with TRBJ2-1, with 11 bases that match TRBD2. Unmatched junction bases numbered 5, after V lost 2 bases and J lost 5 bases. The CDR3 runs to 16 residues. The germline V gene has CDR1 MNHEY and CDR2 SMNVEV (reference sequence). The CDR3 reads CASSLLAGGRDNEQFF. The CDR3 DNA follows: TGTGCCAGCAGTTTACTAGCGGGGGGCCGGGACAATGAGCAGTTCTTC.

This chain joins TRBV4-3 and TRBJ2-7; D might be TRBD1 (5 bases). Germline assignment: CDR1 LGHNA and CDR2 YSLEER. The V end lost 3 bases, the J end lost 3 bases, and 18 bases lay between the germline ends. The CDR3 is 16 amino acids. In nucleotides, the CDR3 is TGCGCCAGCAGCCAGGCCCGACAGCAATCCTACTACGAGCAGTACTTC. It encodes CASSQARQQSYYEQYF.

This chain connects TRBV6-1 to TRBJ2-3; D possibly corresponds to TRBD1 (6 bases). V shed 3 bases and J shed 11 bases, with 18 bases lying between them. There are 14 residues in the CDR3. The germline gives CDR1 MNHNS, CDR2 SASEGT. The CDR3, as DNA: TGTGCCAGCAGTGACCGTCCGGGACACCAAGGGCAGTATTTT. Translated: CASSDRPGHQGQYF.

The V and J genes are TRBV15 and TRBJ2-7, with 11 bases fitting TRBD1. CDR3 length equals 17 residues. Germline CDR1 reads LNHNV; CDR2 reads YYDKDF (reference sequence). V lost 1 base, J lost 2 bases, and 7 bases stayed unmatched. CDR3 DNA sequence: TGTGCCACCAGCAGAGGGGGGACAGGGGGTACTCCCTACGAGCAGTACTTC. Its translation: CATSRGGTGGTPYEQYF.

This chain links TRBV18 with TRBJ1-1; D gene uncertain. With 1 base removed from V and 1 base from J, the gap between germline ends came to 10 bases. CDR1 is KGHSH and CDR2 is LQKENI in the germline V gene. There are 15 residues in the CDR3. DNA for the CDR3: TGTGCCAGCTCACCACAGGGAGCGGAGAACACTGAAGCTTTCTTT. Translated: CASSPQGAENTEAFF.

The chain employs TRBV7-8 and TRBJ2-5, with unresolved D. V dropped 1 base and J dropped 2 bases, with 11 bases sitting between them. CDR1 and CDR2 (germline): SGHVS, FQNEAQ. The CDR3 sequence is 15 residues long. The CDR3 loop is CASSLGYREQETQYF. As DNA, the CDR3 is TGTGCCAGCAGCTTAGGGTACAGAGAACAAGAGACCCAGTACTTC.

The rearrangement uses TRBV7-8 and TRBJ2-1, with TRBD1 matching over 7 bases. Germline trimming cut 5 bases from V and 2 bases from J; bases unmatched to any gene: 6. CDR1 SGHVS and CDR2 FQNEAQ come from the germline V gene. This CDR3 comprises 15 residues. The CDR3 bases are TGTGCCAGCAGCCCCGGGACAGTCACCTACAATGAGCAGTTCTTC. Translation: CASSPGTVTYNEQFF.

This rearrangement joins TRBV6-5 to TRBJ1-1, with a tentative D call TRBD1 (5 bases). V gave up 4 bases and J gave up 1 base, with 10 bases separating them. CDR1 and CDR2 from the germline V gene are MNHEY and SVGAGI. The length of the CDR3 is 14 residues. Here the CDR3 DNA reads TGTGCCAGCAGTTTTCAGGGCCGGAACACTGAAGCTTTCTTT. Translating it yields CASSFQGRNTEAFF.

The V call is TRBV15, the J call TRBJ2-7; 8 nucleotides line up with TRBD1. The germline CDR1 and CDR2 sequences are LNHNV and YYDKDF (reference sequence). CDR3 size: 15 residues. V was pared by 4 bases and J by 0 bases, with 5 bases of the junction left unmatched. CDR3 in amino acids: CATSKDRASSYEQYF. CDR3 bases: TGTGCCACCAGCAAGGACAGGGCCAGCTCCTACGAGCAGTACTTC.

The J gene is TRBJ1-1, the V gene TRBV30; a possible D gene is TRBD1 (5 bases). CDR1 and CDR2 from the germline V gene are GTSNPN and SVGIG (reference sequence). The CDR3 has 12 residues. V dropped 5 bases and J dropped 4 bases, with 11 bases sitting between them. The CDR3 sequence: CAWPAGGTEAFF. The CDR3 DNA sequence: TGTGCCTGGCCCGCCGGGGGCACTGAAGCTTTCTTT.

The chain joins TRBV11-3 to TRBJ2-1, with 7 bases aligning to TRBD1. J lost 0 bases, V lost 1 base, and 0 bases had no gene match. CDR3 length: 15 amino acids. CDR1 is SGHNT, CDR2 YENEEA, per germline. CDR3 bases: TGTGCCAGCAGCTTAGGACAGGGCTCCTACAATGAGCAGTTCTTC. Translating gives CASSLGQGSYNEQFF. The whole variable domain, filled in from reference TRBV11-3 and TRBJ2-1, reads EAGVVQSPRYKIIEKKQPVAFWCNPISGHNTLYWYLQNLGQGPELLIRYENEEAVDDSQLPKDRFSAERLKGVDSTLKIQPAELGDSAVYLCASSLGQGSYNEQFFGPGTRLTVL.

V gene TRBV15 combines with J gene TRBJ2-5; D is perhaps TRBD1 (5 bases). CDR1 is LNHNV and CDR2 is YYDKDF in the germline V gene (reference sequence). This CDR3 contains 16 residues. Trimming removed 0 bases from V and 1 base from J, with 12 bases in between. CDR3 DNA: TGTGCCACCAGCAGAGATAGGTGGGGCAGCCAAGAGACCCAGTACTTC. Translating gives CATSRDRWGSQETQYF.

V is TRBV18 and J is TRBJ2-3; the match to TRBD1 covers 8 bases. V shed 3 bases and J 6 bases; nucleotides not matched to a gene: 5. Germline CDR1 is KGHSH and CDR2 is LQKENI. This CDR3 has 14 residues. The CDR3 nucleotides read TGTGCCAGCTCACCTTTAAACAGGGGGGATACGCAGTATTTT. Protein: CASSPLNRGDTQYF.

The table lists this clone with a few counts. The chain combines TRBV7-9 with TRBJ1-5; tentative D call: TRBD1 (6 bases). Germline CDR1 and CDR2: SEHNR and FQNEAQ (reference sequence). V lost 5 bases and J 4 bases, leaving 12 bases between the germline ends. There are 14 residues in the CDR3. CDR3 sequence: CASSRTDPNQPQHF. For the CDR3, the DNA is TGTGCCAGCAGCCGGACAGATCCGAATCAGCCCCAGCATTTT.

J is TRBJ2-3 and V is TRBV14; TRBD2 matches 7 bases. The CDR3 contains 19 residues. Germline V lookup: CDR1 SGHDN, CDR2 FVKESK. V trimming: 3 bases; J trimming: 6 bases; junction bases outside the gene matches: 21. In DNA form, the CDR3 reads TGTGCCAGCAGCCACCCCCGGGTCGGGAGGCGAACAACAGCCGATACGCAGTATTTT. Its protein is CASSHPRVGRRTTADTQYF.

The genes are TRBV7-2 and TRBJ1-4; no definite D call. CDR1 SGHTA and CDR2 FQGNSA come from the germline V gene. The CDR3 loop spans 15 amino acids. Trimming took off 2 bases at V and 4 bases at J, with 11 bases between the two ends. The CDR3 region is CASSLHGSHNEKLFF. DNA for the CDR3: TGTGCCAGCAGCTTACACGGGTCACATAATGAAAAACTGTTTTTT. Based on the CDR3 plus reference TRBV7-2 and TRBJ1-4, the full variable domain is GAGVSQSPSNKVTEKGKDVELRCDPISGHTALYWYRQSLGQGLEFLIYFQGNSAPDKSGLPSDRFSAERTGGSVSTLTIQRTQQEDSAVYLCASSLHGSHNEKLFFGSGTQLSVL.

The chain carries TRBV28 and TRBJ1-2, with D perhaps TRBD1 (5 bases). The germline V gene encodes CDR1 MDHEN and CDR2 SYDVKM. The germline V and J ends were trimmed by 1 base and 4 bases, with 13 bases remaining between them. The CDR3 has 15 amino acids. The CDR3 region has the DNA TGTGCCAGCAGTTTATATGGCAGGGAAATCTATGGCTACACCTTC. This translates into CASSLYGREIYGYTF.

The chain is built from TRBV20-1 and TRBJ1-1; 7 bases fit TRBD1. CDR1 is DFQATT and CDR2 is SNEGSKA in the germline V gene (reference sequence). The junction had 10 bases not matched to a gene; V was cut back by 6 bases and J by 3 bases. This CDR3 is 14 amino acids long. CDR3 in amino acids: CSASRQGIYTEAFF. The CDR3 DNA is TGCAGTGCCAGTCGACAGGGAATATACACTGAAGCTTTCTTT.

V and J are TRBV5-1 and TRBJ1-1; 11 nucleotides align to TRBD1. The trim removed 3 bases at V and 1 base at J, leaving 5 bases unmatched. The CDR3 consists of 16 residues. The V gene's germline CDR1 is SGHRS and CDR2 YFSETQ. The CDR3 nucleotides are TGCGCCAGCAGCTGGGGGACAGGGGGATGGAACACTGAAGCTTTCTTT. Its protein is CASSWGTGGWNTEAFF.